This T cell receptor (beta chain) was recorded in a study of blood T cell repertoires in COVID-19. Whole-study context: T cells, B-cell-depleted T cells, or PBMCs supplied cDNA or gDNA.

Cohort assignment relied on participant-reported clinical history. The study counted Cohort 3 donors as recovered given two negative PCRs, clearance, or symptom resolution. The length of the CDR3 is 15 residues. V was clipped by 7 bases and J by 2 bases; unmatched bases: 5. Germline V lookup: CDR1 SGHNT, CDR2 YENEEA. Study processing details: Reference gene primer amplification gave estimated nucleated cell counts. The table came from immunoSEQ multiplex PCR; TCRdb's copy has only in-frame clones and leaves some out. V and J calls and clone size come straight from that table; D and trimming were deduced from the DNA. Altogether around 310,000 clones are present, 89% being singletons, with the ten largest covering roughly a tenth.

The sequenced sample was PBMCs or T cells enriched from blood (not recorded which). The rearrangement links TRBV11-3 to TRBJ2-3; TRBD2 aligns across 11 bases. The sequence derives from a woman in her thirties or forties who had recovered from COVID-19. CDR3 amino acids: CASTPGLADTDTQYF. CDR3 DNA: TGTGCCAGCACCCCGGGACTAGCGGACACAGATACGCAGTATTTT. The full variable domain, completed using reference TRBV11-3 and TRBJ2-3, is EAGVVQSPRYKIIEKKQPVAFWCNPISGHNTLYWYLQNLGQGPELLIRYENEEAVDDSQLPKDRFSAERLKGVDSTLKIQPAELGDSAVYLCASTPGLADTDTQYFGPGTRLTVL.